These T cell receptor beta chains were read from a single sample in a study of blood T cells in healthy people across ages. MiXCR, applied by TCRdb to the 5' RACE reads, yields one record per CDR3 protein. The sample carries 850,000 to 1,000,000 distinct CDR3 sequences, 45% to 60% recorded once. Input material: blood. The receptors originated from a woman aged 60-75 years in good health. Each CDR3 is given with its conserved first and last residue. D genes are given only for firm matches. Only part of the rows carry a size: once, few, many, or a class if the clone is expanded.

clone size	CDR3 length	V gene	J gene	D gene	CDR3 DNA	CDR3 protein
.	13	TRBV7-9	TRBJ2-2	.	TGTGCCATCCTCCACCCCGTCACCGGGGAGCTGTTTTTT	CAILHPVTGELFF
.	15	TRBV6-6	TRBJ1-1	TRBD1	TGTGCCAGCAGTTACTCCGCGGGACAGGGAGGTGAAGCTTTCTTT	CASSYSAGQGGEAFF
.	15	TRBV27	TRBJ1-2	TRBD1	TGTGCCAGCAGTTTAGACAGGGGAGCGCGGTATGGCTACACCTTC	CASSLDRGARYGYTF
.	16	TRBV3-1	TRBJ1-4	.	TGTGCCAGCAGCCAAGTTCCCGATGGCACCGGTGGAAAACTGTTTTTT	CASSQVPDGTGGKLFF
.	15	TRBV28	TRBJ1-2	.	TGTGCCAGCAGCATGAACTGGGCAATTTCGCCTGGCTACACCTTC	CASSMNWAISPGYTF
few	10	TRBV29-1	TRBJ2-1	.	TGCAGCGTTTCCCCCAATGAGCAGTTCTTC	CSVSPNEQFF
.	14	TRBV3-1	TRBJ2-1	.	TGTGCCAGCAGCCAAGATCTAGCAATCAATGAGCAGTTCTTC	CASSQDLAINEQFF
.	12	TRBV20-1	TRBJ2-7	.	TGCAGTGCTCTCCCCATGCGGTACGAGCAGTACTTC	CSALPMRYEQYF
.	14	TRBV7-2	TRBJ2-1	TRBD1	TGTGCCAGCAGGACTAGACAGGGGGGTAATGAGCAGTTCTTC	CASRTRQGGNEQFF
.	14	TRBV12-3/TRBV12-4	TRBJ2-3	TRBD2	TGTGCCAGCAGTTGGAGGGAGGGAACAGATGTGCAGTATTTT	CASSWREGTDVQYF
.	14	TRBV27	TRBJ2-3	.	TGTGCCAGCAGTTTGAGAGGGGTTCCAGATACGCAGTATTTT	CASSLRGVPDTQYF
.	15	TRBV12-5	TRBJ2-3	TRBD1	TGTGCTAGTGGCTCCCGGGACAGGGTCCCAGATACGCAGTATTTT	CASGSRDRVPDTQYF
.	16	TRBV5-1	TRBJ2-1	.	TGCGCCAGCAGCTCCGTGGGACCCATGACCAACAATGAGCAGTTCTTC	CASSSVGPMTNNEQFF
few	15	TRBV14	TRBJ2-5	.	TGTGCCAGCAGCCAAGATGGGTGGTACCAAGAGACCCAGTACTTC	CASSQDGWYQETQYF
once	12	TRBV7-9	TRBJ2-1	.	TGTGCCACCGGGACCAGAGTCTACGAGCAGTTCTTC	CATGTRVYEQFF
once	17	TRBV20-1	TRBJ1-5	TRBD1	TGCAGTGCTAAATCCTTACCGGGACAGGGGGTATCTCAGCCCCAGCATTTT	CSAKSLPGQGVSQPQHF
.	13	TRBV4-3	TRBJ2-5	.	TGCGCCAGCAGCCAAGACCCCTGGCAGACCCAGTACTTC	CASSQDPWQTQYF
.	14	TRBV18	TRBJ1-2	.	TGTGCCAGCTCACCGGGGACTGAAGTCTGCGGCTACACCTTC	CASSPGTEVCGYTF
.	13	TRBV7-9	TRBJ2-7	.	TGTGCCAGCAGCGGGCCGGAAACCTACGAGCAGTACTTC	CASSGPETYEQYF
.	13	TRBV4-2	TRBJ2-3	.	TGTGCCAGCAGCCAACAGCCGACAGATACGCAGTATTTT	CASSQQPTDTQYF
.	12	TRBV12-3/TRBV12-4	TRBJ2-1	.	TGTGCCAGCAGCGGTTTGGGGCCTGAGCAGTTCTTC	CASSGLGPEQFF
.	14	TRBV9	TRBJ2-1	.	TGTGCCAGCACTCGGAGGGGGGACTACAATGAGCAGTTCTTC	CASTRRGDYNEQFF
.	15	TRBV4-1	TRBJ2-1	.	TGCGCCAGCAGCCTCGGACCCCTAAAAGGCAATGAGCAGTTCTTC	CASSLGPLKGNEQFF
few	15	TRBV25-1	TRBJ2-6	.	TGTGCCAGCAGTGACCCCGGGACTGGGGCCAACGTCCTGACTTTC	CASSDPGTGANVLTF
.	16	TRBV29-1	TRBJ2-6	TRBD2	TGCAGCGTTGGATGGGGGGGAGGCTCTGGGGCCAACGTCCTGACTTTC	CSVGWGGGSGANVLTF